The following is a T cell receptor beta chain sequence with its context. The CDR3 consists of 14 residues. Germline CDR1 is SSHAT and CDR2 is FNYEAQ (reference sequence). Between the trimmed V and J ends, which lost 5 bases and 3 bases, there was a span of 14 bases. The record originates from a study of blood T cell repertoires in COVID-19. Study background: Sites across the United States, Italy and Spain contributed samples from acute and convalescent COVID-19. PBMCs, B-cell-depleted T cells, or T cells provided the cDNA or gDNA that made up the material.

In the original workflow: Amplification from reference gene primers served as the basis for estimated nucleated cell counts. Method: immunoSEQ multiplex PCR; TCRdb's copy keeps in-frame clones and lacks some. For V, J and clone size, that table is used; D and trimming come from the DNA. The table has 120,000 or so clones, over 65% seen once. This clonotype was sampled from a woman of 80 years or more with acute or convalescent COVID-19. This chain links TRBV7-7 with TRBJ2-7; no clear D. Material: peripheral blood. The CDR3 protein is CASSPSWANYEQYF. In DNA, the CDR3 is TGTGCCAGCAGCCCCTCGTGGGCGAACTACGAGCAGTACTTC.